The entry below gives a single TCR beta chain sequence along with its context. In the study's own analysis: Researchers report that nucleated cell counts were estimated from reference gene primer amplification. Produced via immunoSEQ multiplex PCR; TCRdb's table is partial and in-frame only. The DNA gave D and trimming, while V, J and clone size come from that table. Among some 75,000 clones listed, roughly 76% were seen once. These data belong to a study of blood T cell repertoires in COVID-19. Looking at the study overall: Samples came from the United States, Italy and Spain, spanning acute and convalescent COVID-19. The cDNA or gDNA used as material had been derived from T cells, B-cell-depleted T cells, or PBMCs.

Sample: peripheral blood. The sequence derives from an elderly woman with active or convalescent COVID-19.

The CDR3 region has the DNA TGTGCCAGCTCATACTCCCGGGGGGTGCTCACTGAAGCTTTCTTT. Translated: CASSYSRGVLTEAFF. The chain uses TRBV18 and TRBJ1-1; a possible D gene is TRBD1 (5 bases). Trimming took off 5 bases at V and 4 bases at J, with 17 bases between the two ends. The germline V gene has CDR1 KGHSH and CDR2 LQKENI. The CDR3 length is 15 residues. The full variable domain, completed using reference TRBV18 and TRBJ1-1, is NAGVMQNPRHLVRRRGQEARLRCSPMKGHSHVYWYRQLPEEGLKFMVYLQKENIIDESGMPKERFSAEFPKEGPSILRIQQVVRGDSAAYFCASSYSRGVLTEAFFGQGTRLTVV.